The rows below give T cell receptor beta chains drawn from one sample of a study of PD-L1 blockade in urothelial cancer. Method: immunoSEQ multiplex PCR; TCRdb's copy keeps in-frame clones and lacks some. This table holds tens of thousands of clones, 80% found once. Here the sequenced sample was PBMCs, taken around atezolizumab (anti-PD-L1) treatment. These receptor sequences come from a man aged 55 to 69 with urothelial cancer. Each CDR3 is given with its conserved first and last residue. The D gene is left open where the match is weak. A clone size is listed for some rows: how often the clone was seen (once, few, many), or a class if it is expanded.

TRBD1	NA	TRBJ2-7	TRBV6-5	TGTGCCAGCAGGGGGGACAGGGTATACGAGCAGTACTTC	CASRGDRVYEQYF
TRBD2	NA	TRBJ2-5	TRBV29-1	TGCAGCGCCCTACGACTAGCGGGAGGACCCGTAGAGACCCAGTACTTC	CSALRLAGGPVETQYF
NA	NA	TRBJ2-7	TRBV5-6	TGTGCCAGCAGCTTGTTACAGGGAACCTACGAGCAGTACTTC	CASSLLQGTYEQYF
TRBD2	NA	TRBJ2-3	TRBV6-4	TGTGCCAGCAGTGCACTAGCGGGGGGTAGCACAGATACGCAGTATTTT	CASSALAGGSTDTQYF
NA	NA	TRBJ2-5	TRBV19	TGTGCCAGTAGTATAACACTAAGAGGAGAGACCCAGTACTTC	CASSITLRGETQYF
TRBD1	NA	TRBJ2-6	TRBV5-4	TGTGCCAGCAGCTCCGGACAGGCTAGCTCTGGGGCCAACGTCCTGACTTTC	CASSSGQASSGANVLTF
TRBD2	NA	TRBJ2-2	TRBV19	TGTGCCAGTAGTATACTCGGGGGGGCCACCGGGGAGCTGTTTTTT	CASSILGGATGELFF
TRBD2	NA	TRBJ2-7	TRBV28	TGTGCCAGCAGTACACCTAGCGGGGGCCCGAGCTCCTACGAGCAGTACTTC	CASSTPSGGPSSYEQYF
NA	NA	TRBJ2-7	TRBV9	TGTGCCAGCAGCGTATCTAGCGATGGGGGCTCCTACGAGCAGTACTTC	CASSVSSDGGSYEQYF
TRBD1	NA	TRBJ1-5	TRBV2	TGTGCCACATCTGACAGGGAAGGATCGCCCCAGCATTTT	CATSDREGSPQHF
NA	NA	TRBJ2-3	TRBV2	TGTGCCAGCAGCCAACAGGGCTCGAGCACAGATACGCAGTATTTT	CASSQQGSSTDTQYF
NA	few	TRBJ1-5	TRBV6-1	TGTGCCAGCAGTGATGGGCAGTTAAATCAGCCCCAGCATTTT	CASSDGQLNQPQHF
TRBD1	NA	TRBJ1-5	TRBV6-5	TGTGCCAGCAGCACAGGGGTCCCGGGCCAGCCCCAGCATTTT	CASSTGVPGQPQHF
NA	NA	TRBJ1-6	TRBV5-1	TGCGCCAGCAGCTTGGGAGGTTCACCCCTCCACTTT	CASSLGGSPLHF
TRBD2	once	TRBJ2-7	TRBV10-3	TGTGCCATCAGTGGAACGGTGGGAGGGTACGAGCAGTACTTC	CAISGTVGGYEQYF
NA	NA	TRBJ2-1	TRBV5-1	TGCGCCAGCAGCTTGGAAGCAGCTAGTAGCTCCTACAATGAGCAGTTCTTC	CASSLEAASSSYNEQFF